Following are 18 T cell receptor beta chains from one sample sequenced in a study of control samples from healthy donors and cancer patients. Assay: immunoSEQ multiplex PCR; the TCRdb copy retains only in-frame clones and omits some. Of about 150,000 clones in the sample, approximately 92% were seen once. The specimen was blood. These receptors came from a woman in her forties in good health.

The chain carries TRBV7-8 and TRBJ1-2; D remains ambiguous. CDR3 length equals 13 residues. The germline gives CDR1 SGHVS, CDR2 FQNEAQ. The V gene lost 5 bases and the J gene lost 4 bases, with 11 bases spanning the gap. CDR3 loop: CASSRDGFYGYTF. CDR3 DNA sequence: TGTGCCAGCAGCCGAGACGGATTCTATGGCTACACCTTC.

The V and J genes are TRBV9 and TRBJ1-4, with a tentative D call TRBD1 (5 bases). This CDR3 has 14 amino acids. Trimming removed 2 bases at V and 4 bases at J, with 9 bases between. Germline CDR1 and CDR2: SGDLS and YYNGEE. The CDR3 sequence is CASSVGANNEKLFF. CDR3 in DNA: TGTGCCAGCAGCGTCGGGGCGAATAATGAAAAACTGTTTTTT.

The J gene is TRBJ1-4, the V gene TRBV5-1; TRBD1 aligns across 8 bases. Germline loops: CDR1 SGHRS, CDR2 YFSETQ. This CDR3 region has 18 residues. Trimming cost V 5 bases and J 0 bases; bases outside gene matches: 12. CDR3 protein: CASRRTGSREATNEKLFF. CDR3 DNA sequence: TGCGCCAGCAGACGGACAGGGAGTAGAGAGGCAACTAATGAAAAACTGTTTTTT.

The chain has TRBV6-2 or TRBV6-3 and TRBJ1-5; D unresolved. This CDR3 is 15 amino acids long. V lost 0 bases, J lost 4 bases, and 10 bases lay in between. Germline CDR1 and CDR2: MNHEY and SVGEGT. This CDR3 reads CASSYSSRTNQPQHF. The CDR3 DNA is TGTGCCAGCAGTTACTCGAGCCGGACGAATCAGCCCCAGCATTTT.

The gene calls are TRBV2 and TRBJ2-5, with D perhaps matching TRBD1 or TRBD2 (5 bases each). CDR3 length equals 12 residues. Between the trimmed V and J ends, which lost 6 bases and 5 bases, there was a span of 10 bases. Germline lookup yields CDR1 SNHLY and CDR2 FYNNEI. CDR3 residues: CASSEGWETQYF. The DNA for the CDR3 is TGTGCCAGCAGCGAGGGGTGGGAGACCCAGTACTTC.

The chain employs TRBV11-2 and TRBJ1-1, with D possibly TRBD1 on 5 matching bases. CDR1 and CDR2 (germline): SGHAT, FQNNGV. V shed 5 bases and J shed 5 bases, with 15 bases lying between them. CDR3 length equals 14 residues. CDR3 sequence: CASSPTVGETEAFF. The CDR3 DNA reads as TGTGCCAGCAGCCCGACTGTGGGGGAAACTGAAGCTTTCTTT.

This chain links TRBV6-1 with TRBJ2-7; TRBD2 is a possible D gene (6 bases). Trimming took 2 bases from V and 2 from J, leaving 7 bases between them. The V gene's germline CDR1 is MNHNS and CDR2 SASEGT. The CDR3 totals 13 residues. CDR3 DNA: TGTGCCAGCAGTGAACGGGGGACCTACGAGCAGTACTTC. This gives the protein CASSERGTYEQYF.

The rearrangement links TRBV9 to TRBJ2-1, with D hard to call. Germline assignment: CDR1 SGDLS and CDR2 YYNGEE. Trimming pared 0 bases from V and 0 bases from J, leaving 10 bases between. CDR3 length: 16 residues. CDR3: CASSVEPRGSYNEQFF. The DNA for the CDR3 is TGTGCCAGCAGCGTAGAACCCCGCGGCTCCTACAATGAGCAGTTCTTC.

V is TRBV2 and J is TRBJ2-1; the D is unclear. The germline gives CDR1 SNHLY, CDR2 FYNNEI. V lost 4 bases to trimming and J lost 10 bases, with 5 bases between them. CDR3 size: 10 residues. CDR3 region: CASSVLEQFF. In DNA form, the CDR3 reads TGTGCCAGCAGTGTCTTGGAGCAGTTCTTC.

This clone was observed a single time. The chain joins TRBV18 to TRBJ1-1; D may be TRBD1 (6 bases). The V end was cut by 4 bases, the J end by 1 base, with 13 bases between. The CDR3 loop spans 15 amino acids. Per germline, CDR1 KGHSH and CDR2 LQKENI. The CDR3 loop reads CASSHPLQGNTEAFF. The CDR3 DNA reads as TGTGCCAGCTCACACCCCTTACAGGGGAACACTGAAGCTTTCTTT.

The chain uses TRBV27 and TRBJ1-6; TRBD1 matches 7 bases. The V gene's germline CDR1 is MNHEY and CDR2 SMNVEV (reference sequence). CDR3 length equals 18 residues. J gave up 10 bases and V 2 bases, and 17 bases lay outside the gene matches. The chain's CDR3 is CASSLTGKGQQTASPLHF. The CDR3 DNA is TGTGCCAGCAGTTTAACCGGCAAGGGACAGCAGACGGCATCACCCCTCCACTTT.

The V and J genes are TRBV19 and TRBJ1-2, with D tentatively TRBD1 (5 bases). The CDR3 has 14 residues. Germline lookup yields CDR1 LNHDA and CDR2 SQIVND (reference sequence). The V end was cut by 2 bases, the J end by 4 bases, with 11 bases between. The CDR3 DNA sequence: TGTGCCAGTAGTATATCCAGACAGCCCTATGGCTACACCTTC. Translating it yields CASSISRQPYGYTF.

The gene calls are TRBV5-1 and TRBJ1-2; weak D call: TRBD1 (6 bases). Trimming took off 0 bases at V and 2 bases at J, with 11 bases between the two ends. The CDR3 is made up of 15 amino acids. Germline V gives CDR1 SGHRS, CDR2 YFSETQ. CDR3 DNA: TGCGCCAGCAGCTTGGTCCCGGGGGCGAACTATGGCTACACCTTC. It encodes CASSLVPGANYGYTF.

The CDR3 DNA is TGCGCCAGCAGCTTGGGTGGTGGGAGGTACCAAGAGACCCAGTACTTC. It encodes CASSLGGGRYQETQYF. The gene calls are TRBV5-1 and TRBJ2-5; TRBD2 is a possible D gene (6 bases). The CDR3 is 16 amino acids. CDR1 is SGHRS, CDR2 YFSETQ, per germline. V was pared by 0 bases and J by 0 bases, with 12 bases between. Looking up the rest from reference TRBV5-1 and TRBJ2-5 gives the full variable domain: KAGVTQTPRYLIKTRGQQVTLSCSPISGHRSVSWYQQTPGQGLQFLFEYFSETQRNKGNFPGRFSGRQFSNSRSEMNVSTLELGDSALYLCASSLGGGRYQETQYFGPGTRLLVL.

The rearrangement joins TRBV7-2 to TRBJ2-4; possibly TRBD1 for D (5 bases). Between the trimmed V and J ends, which lost 5 bases and 8 bases, there was a span of 16 bases. This CDR3 has 14 amino acids. Germline loops: CDR1 SGHTA, CDR2 FQGNSA. CDR3 bases: TGTGCCAGCAGCCCTCTAACAGGTTCGGACATTCAGTACTTC. Its protein product is CASSPLTGSDIQYF.

The rearrangement links TRBV6-1 to TRBJ2-1, with TRBD2 matching 8 bases. The CDR3 length is 16 residues. Germline trimming cut 7 bases from V and 0 bases from J; bases unmatched to any gene: 8. Germline-derived CDR1 and CDR2 are MNHNS and SASEGT. The CDR3 region has the DNA TGTGCCAGCACTGACGGCGCGGGGGGCTCCTACAATGAGCAGTTCTTC. It is translated as CASTDGAGGSYNEQFF.

V usage is TRBV4-1 and J usage is TRBJ1-1; D not resolved. The CDR3 is 14 amino acids. V lost 0 bases to trimming and J lost 5 bases, with 10 bases between them. Germline CDR1 MGHRA, CDR2 YSYEKL. As DNA, the CDR3 is TGCGCCAGCAGCCAAGATCGATGGTTGACTGAAGCTTTCTTT. Translating gives CASSQDRWLTEAFF.

This chain links TRBV12-3 or TRBV12-4 with TRBJ1-5; a possible D gene is TRBD1 (6 bases). The CDR3 runs to 13 residues. Between the trimmed V and J ends, which lost 6 bases and 4 bases, there was a span of 10 bases. CDR3 nucleotide sequence: TGTGCCAGCAGCTCAACAGGGAATCAGCCCCAGCATTTT. It specifies CASSSTGNQPQHF.